A selection of T cell receptor beta chains follows, all from one sample in a study of T cell clones after liver transplantation. Generated by immunoSEQ multiplex PCR, the TCRdb table keeps only in-frame clones and is missing some. The table has roughly 15,000 clones, about four fifths seen once. Specimen: CD8+ T cells from blood, collected around 44 months after liver transplant. The source of these receptors is a human patient who received a liver transplant. Part of the T cell pool may stem from the graft donor. Both conserved end residues are part of each CDR3. A D gene is named only where the DNA matches it firmly. A row's size may be missing; if present it is once, few, many or a size class.

TRBV7-3	.	.	TRBJ1-2	TGTGCCAGCAGCTTATCCCCTGGGACACTAGATGGCTACACCTTC	CASSLSPGTLDGYTF
TRBV13	TRBD2	.	TRBJ2-3	TGTGCCAGCAGCTTAACGGGACTACTCTGGCTTTTT	CASSLTGLLWLF
TRBV2	.	.	TRBJ2-1	TGTGCCAGCGATAACGGACGGATCCATGAGCAGTTCTTC	CASDNGRIHEQFF
TRBV11-2	.	few	TRBJ2-4	TGTGCCAGCAGCTTAGATCCGGGTTTTGACATTCAGTACTTC	CASSLDPGFDIQYF
TRBV10-2	TRBD2	.	TRBJ2-3	TGCGCCAGCAGTGAGTCGATGGCTAGCGGTCCTAGGGATACGCAGTATTTT	CASSESMASGPRDTQYF
TRBV19	.	.	TRBJ2-1	TGTGCCAGTAGTATAGCGGGAGTGGGATACAATGAGCAGTTCTTC	CASSIAGVGYNEQFF
TRBV28	.	.	TRBJ2-7	TGTGCCATCCGACCGGGACCCACACCCGGGAACGAGCAGTACTTC	CAIRPGPTPGNEQYF
TRBV19	.	.	TRBJ2-3	TGTGCCAGTAGTAGACTAGTCTCAGATACGCAGTATTTT	CASSRLVSDTQYF
TRBV7-2	.	.	TRBJ2-3	TGTGCCAGCAGCTTAGGGGGACAAACGAGCACAGATACGCAGTATTTT	CASSLGGQTSTDTQYF
TRBV11-3	.	.	TRBJ2-7	TGTGCCAGCAGCTTAGATCTTGCGCACGAGCAGTACTTC	CASSLDLAHEQYF
TRBV27	.	.	TRBJ1-1	TGTGCCAGCAGTTTCGGAACTGAAGCTTTCTTT	CASSFGTEAFF
TRBV27	TRBD1	.	TRBJ2-2	TGTGCCAGCAGTCGCCGGACAGGGCCCTTAGGTCTTTGGCTGTTTTTT	CASSRRTGPLGLWLFF
TRBV7-8	.	.	TRBJ2-5	TGTGCCAGCAGCTTAGTGGGAGGGGGCGTTTTGGAGACCCAGTACTTC	CASSLVGGGVLETQYF
TRBV9	.	.	TRBJ1-2	TGTGCCAGCACCTGGGTCAGCGATGGCTACACCTTC	CASTWVSDGYTF
TRBV20-1	.	.	TRBJ2-7	TGCAGTGCTAGAAGGGGATACGAGCAGTACTTC	CSARRGYEQYF
TRBV27	TRBD2	.	TRBJ2-1	TGTGCCAGCCGACAGACTAGCGGGGGCCCTTACAATGAGCAGTTCTTC	CASRQTSGGPYNEQFF
TRBV5-1	.	.	TRBJ1-2	TGCGCCAGCAGCTTGGGGCTCACAAACTATGGCTACACCTTC	CASSLGLTNYGYTF
TRBV15	.	.	TRBJ1-1	TGTGCCACCAGAAGGGGACTCTTGATGAACACTGAAGCTTTCTTT	CATRRGLLMNTEAFF
TRBV5-1	TRBD2	.	TRBJ2-7	TGCGCCAGCAGCCGGGACTACCCGGGGGACTACGAGCAGTACTTC	CASSRDYPGDYEQYF
TRBV14	.	.	TRBJ1-1	TGTGCCAGCAGCCAAGAAGGGGCAGGGTATTTGAACACTGAAGCTTTCTTT	CASSQEGAGYLNTEAFF
TRBV27	.	.	TRBJ2-3	TGTGCCAGCAGTCCTACTACCGCAGGCACAGATACGCAGTATTTT	CASSPTTAGTDTQYF
TRBV29-1	TRBD2	.	TRBJ2-1	TGCAGCGCAGGACTAGCGGGGGGGCTCTACAATGAGCAGTTCTTC	CSAGLAGGLYNEQFF
TRBV5-1	.	few	TRBJ1-3	TGCGCCAGCAGCTTGGTCGGGGACACCATATATTTT	CASSLVGDTIYF
TRBV4-3	.	large	TRBJ2-7	TGCGCCAGCAGCCACGACCCGGGGAGCGAGCAGTACTTC	CASSHDPGSEQYF
TRBV6-1	TRBD2	.	TRBJ2-4	TGTGCCAGCAGTGGATCACTAGCGAGGCTAGCCAAAAACATTCAGTACTTC	CASSGSLARLAKNIQYF
TRBV19	.	.	TRBJ1-2	TGTGCCAGTAGTACACCCCCAGGAGACATTAACTATGGCTACACCTTC	CASSTPPGDINYGYTF
TRBV6-5	.	.	TRBJ1-2	TGTGCCAGCAGTTACTTCCCAGGAGGGGGGAAGGGCTACACCTTC	CASSYFPGGGKGYTF
TRBV27	TRBD1	.	TRBJ2-5	TGTGCCAGCTCTACTTTGACAGGGCAAGAGACCCAGTACTTC	CASSTLTGQETQYF
TRBV4-1	.	.	TRBJ1-2	TGCGCCAGCAGCCAAGATCAGGGCTACACCTTC	CASSQDQGYTF
TRBV19	.	.	TRBJ1-5	TGTGCCAGTAGTAGTTCGACAGCCAGCAATCAGCCCCAGCATTTT	CASSSSTASNQPQHF
TRBV7-6	TRBD1	.	TRBJ2-2	TGTGCCAGCAGCTCCCGGACAGGGCAAAACACCGGGGAGCTGTTTTTT	CASSSRTGQNTGELFF
TRBV27	.	.	TRBJ2-7	TGTGCCGGCAGTCCCGGGACTTTTGGGAGCTCCTACGAGCAGTACTTC	CAGSPGTFGSSYEQYF
TRBV4-1	.	.	TRBJ2-3	TGCGCCAGCAGCCAAGAGGGGCTAGCAACCTACACAGATACGCAGTATTTT	CASSQEGLATYTDTQYF
TRBV4-1	.	.	TRBJ2-7	TGCGCCAGCAGCCAAGATAAGGCAGGAAAGGCCTACGAGCAGTACTTC	CASSQDKAGKAYEQYF
TRBV10-3	.	.	TRBJ1-3	TGTGCCATCAGTTGGCAGTTGGTAGACACCATATATTTT	CAISWQLVDTIYF
TRBV19	.	.	TRBJ1-1	TGTGCCAGTAGTATAAATAGGGGCACTGAAGCTTTCTTT	CASSINRGTEAFF
TRBV9	TRBD1	.	TRBJ2-5	TGTGCCAGCACGACAGGCAGGGGGCCCCAAGAGACCCAGTACTTC	CASTTGRGPQETQYF
TRBV9	.	.	TRBJ1-2	TGTGCCAGCAGCCCCCTCCAGGGACAAGTTAACTATGGCTACACCTTC	CASSPLQGQVNYGYTF
TRBV15	TRBD2	.	TRBJ2-2	TGTGCCACTGGGGCGGGGGCGAACACCGGGGAGCTGTTTTTT	CATGAGANTGELFF
TRBV2	TRBD2	.	TRBJ2-1	TGTGCCAGCAGGGGACGAGCGGGAGCCCACAATGAGCAGTTCTTC	CASRGRAGAHNEQFF